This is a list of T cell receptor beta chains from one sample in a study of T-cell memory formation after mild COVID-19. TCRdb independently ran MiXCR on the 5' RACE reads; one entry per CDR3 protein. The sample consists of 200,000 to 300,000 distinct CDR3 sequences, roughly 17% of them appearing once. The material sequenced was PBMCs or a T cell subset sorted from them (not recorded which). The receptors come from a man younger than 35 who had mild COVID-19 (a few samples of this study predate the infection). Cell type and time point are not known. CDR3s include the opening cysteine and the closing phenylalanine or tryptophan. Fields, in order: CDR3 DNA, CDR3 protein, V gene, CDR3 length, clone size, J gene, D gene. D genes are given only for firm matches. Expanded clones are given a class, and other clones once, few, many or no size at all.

TGTGCCAGCAGCACGGGACAGCCCTATGGCTACACCTTC,CASSTGQPYGYTF,TRBV28,13,-,TRBJ1-2,TRBD1
TGCGCCAGCAGCGCCCGGGCAACTAATGAAAAACTGTTTTTT,CASSARATNEKLFF,TRBV5-1,14,-,TRBJ1-4,-
TGTGCCAGCAGTTACACCCACAATCAGCCCCAGCATTTT,CASSYTHNQPQHF,TRBV6-5,13,-,TRBJ1-5,-
TGTGCCAGCACCGCTTTGGGAGGCTACACCTTC,CASTALGGYTF,TRBV6-2/TRBV6-3,11,-,TRBJ1-2,-
TGTGCCAGCAGTTACTCGAGGAGTAGGGTCATCGGCAATCAGCCCCAGCATTTT,CASSYSRSRVIGNQPQHF,TRBV6-2/TRBV6-3,18,few,TRBJ1-5,-
TGCGCCAGCAGCCAAGAAACGACGGCCCCTCGTAATGAGCAGTTCTTC,CASSQETTAPRNEQFF,TRBV4-1,16,few,TRBJ2-1,-
TGTGCCAGCAGCTTAGACGGGGGGGCCTGGAATACGCAGTATTTT,CASSLDGGAWNTQYF,TRBV7-3,15,-,TRBJ2-3,TRBD2
TGTGCCAGCAGTTTCTTGGGGGCACAAACCTTTACGCGAGGAAACACCATATATTTT,CASSFLGAQTFTRGNTIYF,TRBV28,19,-,TRBJ1-3,-
TGTGCCAGCAGCTTGGAAGCGTTACAGGCTACTCTGAACACTGAAGCTTTCTTT,CASSLEALQATLNTEAFF,TRBV5-5,18,-,TRBJ1-1,-
TGTGCCAGCAGCTTAAACCAGGGGTACACCGGGGAGCTGTTTTTT,CASSLNQGYTGELFF,TRBV7-3,15,few,TRBJ2-2,-
TGCGCCAGCAGCTCGGAGACTGTAGCCAAAAACATTCAGTACTTC,CASSSETVAKNIQYF,TRBV4-1,15,few,TRBJ2-4,-
TGCGCCAGCAGCTTGGGCCAGCTGGATGAGCAGTTCTTC,CASSLGQLDEQFF,TRBV5-1,13,few,TRBJ2-1,-
TGCAGTGCTATAAGGGGGGTGGGCACAGATACGCAGTATTTT,CSAIRGVGTDTQYF,TRBV20-1,14,many,TRBJ2-3,-
TGTGCCAGCTCAAGTAGCGGGGCATTGTCCGGGGAGCTGTTTTTT,CASSSSGALSGELFF,TRBV12-3/TRBV12-4,15,few,TRBJ2-2,TRBD2
TGTGCCAGCAGACGGGGAGCGGGAGTAACGCAGTATTTT,CASRRGAGVTQYF,TRBV7-9,13,-,TRBJ2-3,TRBD2
TGTGCCAGCAGTTACGACAGGTCCTATGGCTACACCTTC,CASSYDRSYGYTF,TRBV6-2/TRBV6-3,13,-,TRBJ1-2,-
TGTGCCAGCAGTGACCATGACAGGGGCGAGCAGTACTTC,CASSDHDRGEQYF,TRBV9,13,many,TRBJ2-7,TRBD1
TGTGCCAGCAGCCTGACAGGTAGGGGGATCCCTGAAGCTTTCTTT,CASSLTGRGIPEAFF,TRBV3-1,15,-,TRBJ1-1,-
TGTGCCAGCAGGCGAGGCGGCCCCTGGACCCACAGATCCGCTGAAGCTTTCTTT,CASRRGGPWTHRSAEAFF,TRBV28,18,few,TRBJ1-1,-
TGCGCCAGCAGCAGCGGTCCAGACTCACCCCTCCACTTT,CASSSGPDSPLHF,TRBV4-1,13,many,TRBJ1-6,-
TGTGCCAGCAGTTATGTACTAGCGGGGACAGATACGCAGTATTTT,CASSYVLAGTDTQYF,TRBV6-2/TRBV6-3,15,-,TRBJ2-3,TRBD2
TGTGCCAGCAGTCATCAGGGGAACACTGAAGCTTTCTTT,CASSHQGNTEAFF,TRBV6-2/TRBV6-3,13,few,TRBJ1-1,-
TGTGCCAGCAGCCGCCCCGGAAGCCAAGAGACCCAGTACTTC,CASSRPGSQETQYF,TRBV3-1,14,-,TRBJ2-5,-
TGTGCCAGCAGCTGGACTAGCGGGGCTGCAGATACGCAGTATTTT,CASSWTSGAADTQYF,TRBV11-2,15,many,TRBJ2-3,TRBD2
TGTGCCAGCTCACACGGACAGGGCTCGAACACTGAAGCTTTCTTT,CASSHGQGSNTEAFF,TRBV18,15,few,TRBJ1-1,TRBD1
TGTGCCAGCAGCTCTACGGTGACGAGCAATCAGCCCCAGCATTTT,CASSSTVTSNQPQHF,TRBV5-5,15,-,TRBJ1-5,-
TGTGCCAGCAGTGATATGCCTGGAGAGCAGTACTTC,CASSDMPGEQYF,TRBV28,12,-,TRBJ2-7,-
TGTGCCAGCAGCTTAAGGAGGTCGCCAGATACGCAGTATTTT,CASSLRRSPDTQYF,TRBV7-2,14,many,TRBJ2-3,-
TGCGCCAGCAGCCAAGAATCAGGGTTGTTGACTGAAGCTTTCTTT,CASSQESGLLTEAFF,TRBV4-1,15,-,TRBJ1-1,-
TGCGCCAGCAGCCAAGACGACAGGGGGCAAGAGACCCAGTACTTC,CASSQDDRGQETQYF,TRBV4-3,15,-,TRBJ2-5,TRBD1
TGTGCCAGCAGCCCTACGGACAGCCAATTCACCGGGGAGCTGTTTTTT,CASSPTDSQFTGELFF,TRBV5-5,16,-,TRBJ2-2,-
TGTGCCAGCAGCGCCTACGGGCGGCAAGAGACCCAGTACTTC,CASSAYGRQETQYF,TRBV7-2,14,few,TRBJ2-5,-
TGTGCCAGCAGTTATTTCGCGACTTCTCCCTACGAGCAGTACTTC,CASSYFATSPYEQYF,TRBV6-5,15,once,TRBJ2-7,-
TGTGCCAGCACTTCGCCGGGACAGCTTTATGGCTACACCTTC,CASTSPGQLYGYTF,TRBV28,14,-,TRBJ1-2,TRBD1
TGTGCCAGCAGTTACCATGGAGGGGGGCGCGGGGAGCTGTTTTTT,CASSYHGGGRGELFF,TRBV6-2/TRBV6-3,15,-,TRBJ2-2,-
TGCGCCAGCAGCGCACAGGGCACGACTGAAGCTTTCTTT,CASSAQGTTEAFF,TRBV5-1,13,-,TRBJ1-1,-
TGCGCCAGCAGCCTTCAACCGGGGACGGGGATATACGAGCAGTACTTC,CASSLQPGTGIYEQYF,TRBV4-3,16,-,TRBJ2-7,-
TGTGCCAGTAGTATATGGGGGTACACCGGGGAGCTGTTTTTT,CASSIWGYTGELFF,TRBV19,14,-,TRBJ2-2,-
TGCGCCAGCAGTCAGCGGGGGGGCGCCGACGAGCAGTACTTC,CASSQRGGADEQYF,TRBV4-3,14,-,TRBJ2-7,TRBD2
TGCGCCAGCAGCCAAGGACCCAGGGTGGTCTATGGCTACACCTTC,CASSQGPRVVYGYTF,TRBV4-1,15,few,TRBJ1-2,-
TGTGCCAGCAGTGACCGCTACTATGGCTACACCTTC,CASSDRYYGYTF,TRBV27,12,-,TRBJ1-2,-
TGTGCCAGCAGACCCGGGGGGGGGCGAACCACAGATACGCAGTATTTT,CASRPGGGRTTDTQYF,TRBV7-2,16,many,TRBJ2-3,TRBD2
TGCGCCAGCAGCTCAGGAATCAATCAGCCCCAGCATTTT,CASSSGINQPQHF,TRBV5-1,13,-,TRBJ1-5,-
TGCAGCGTTTGGGAGAGGGCCACAGATACGCAGTATTTT,CSVWERATDTQYF,TRBV29-1,13,-,TRBJ2-3,-
TGTGCCAGCAGTTACCGCTGGAGGAATTCACCCCTCCACTTT,CASSYRWRNSPLHF,TRBV6-5,14,few,TRBJ1-6,-
TGCAGTGCGCGGACTAGCGGGGGGGCCGGGGAGCTGTTTTTT,CSARTSGGAGELFF,TRBV20-1,14,-,TRBJ2-2,TRBD2
TGTGCCACTCAAGGGGGCGGGGGCGCTGAAGCTTTCTTT,CATQGGGGAEAFF,TRBV10-3,13,few,TRBJ1-1,TRBD1
TGTGCCAGCAGCTTAGGGCAGCACCCGAACACCGGGGAGCTGTTTTTT,CASSLGQHPNTGELFF,TRBV7-7,16,-,TRBJ2-2,-
TGTGCCAGCAGCGTAAGTCCCGGGACAAGCTCCTACGAGCAGTACTTC,CASSVSPGTSSYEQYF,TRBV9,16,-,TRBJ2-7,-